What follows are 7 T cell receptor beta chains derived from one specimen sequenced in a study of cytomegalovirus exposure and HLA in healthy donors. The data were produced by immunoSEQ multiplex PCR, yet TCRdb's version contains in-frame clones alone and is incomplete. Of under 130,000 clones listed, around 86% are singletons. The material sequenced was PBMCs. These receptors were collected from a woman aged 18-30 years in good health and CMV-seropositive.

This chain joins TRBV28 and TRBJ1-2, with 9 positions matching TRBD1. Germline V gene sequence: CDR1 MDHEN, CDR2 SYDVKM. The CDR3 is 14 amino acids. Trimming removed 3 bases from V and 2 bases from J; junction bases left unmatched: 1. CDR3: CASSLGTGNYGYTF. CDR3 nucleotide sequence: TGTGCCAGCAGTTTGGGGACAGGGAACTATGGCTACACCTTC.

The chain uses TRBV5-1 and TRBJ2-1; TRBD1 matches at 7 bases. Per germline, CDR1 SGHRS and CDR2 YFSETQ. The CDR3 contains 12 residues. V was clipped by 4 bases and J by 10 bases; unmatched bases: 5. In DNA, the CDR3 is TGCGCCAGCAGCAGGGACAGCCAGGAGCAGTTCTTC. Its protein product is CASSRDSQEQFF.

This chain joins TRBV2 and TRBJ1-6; TRBD1 matches at 9 bases. Germline CDR1 is SNHLY and CDR2 is FYNNEI. This CDR3 has 16 amino acids. Unmatched junction bases numbered 11, after V lost 6 bases and J lost 8 bases. The CDR3 spells CASRSTTGGEDSPLHF. The CDR3 coding sequence is TGTGCCAGCAGATCTACAACAGGGGGCGAGGATTCACCCCTCCACTTT. The whole variable domain, filled in from reference TRBV2 and TRBJ1-6, reads EPEVTQTPSHQVTQMGQEVILRCVPISNHLYFYWYRQILGQKVEFLVSFYNNEISEKSEIFDDQFSVERPDGSNFTLKIRSTKLEDSAMYFCASRSTTGGEDSPLHFGNGTRLTVT.

The gene calls are TRBV27 and TRBJ2-6, with D possibly matching TRBD1 (6 bases). V was shortened by 4 bases and J by 1 base, with 17 bases between the two germline ends. CDR3 length equals 18 residues. Looked up from germline, CDR1 is MNHEY and CDR2 is SMNVEV (reference sequence). CDR3 nucleotides: TGTGCCAGCAGTTGGGAAGGGGGATGGAATTCTGGGGCCAACGTCCTGACTTTC. This encodes CASSWEGGWNSGANVLTF.

The chain recombines TRBV9 with TRBJ2-3; 11 positions agree with TRBD2. The CDR3 spans 13 residues. Germline V gene lookup returns CDR1 SGDLS and CDR2 YYNGEE. The ends lost 10 bases at V and 4 bases at J; junction bases unmatched: 5. The CDR3 here is CAPTSGRSDTQYF. CDR3 nucleotide sequence: TGTGCCCCCACTAGCGGGAGATCAGATACGCAGTATTTT. The whole variable domain, remainder taken from reference TRBV9 and TRBJ2-3, is DSGVTQTPKHLITATGQRVTLRCSPRSGDLSVYWYQQSLDQGLQFLIQYYNGEERAKGNILERFSAQQFPDLHSELNLSSLELGDSALYFCAPTSGRSDTQYFGPGTRLTVL.

The rearrangement joins TRBV27 to TRBJ1-2, with 12 nucleotides matching TRBD1. Trimming took 4 bases from V and 6 from J; bases not matched to a gene: 9. The germline V gene has CDR1 MNHEY and CDR2 SMNVEV (reference sequence). This CDR3 contains 16 residues. The CDR3 loop reads CASSSSGTGGSHGYTF. CDR3 DNA: TGTGCCAGCAGTTCCTCCGGGACAGGGGGCTCCCATGGCTACACCTTC.

This chain links TRBV30 with TRBJ2-5; maybe TRBD1 (6 bases). The CDR3 runs 14 residues. V was clipped by 5 bases and J by 1 base, with 14 bases between them. Germline V gene data show CDR1 as GTSNPN and CDR2 as SVGIG (reference sequence). This CDR3 reads CAWDYQGGQETQYF. CDR3 in DNA: TGTGCCTGGGATTACCAAGGGGGCCAAGAGACCCAGTACTTC.